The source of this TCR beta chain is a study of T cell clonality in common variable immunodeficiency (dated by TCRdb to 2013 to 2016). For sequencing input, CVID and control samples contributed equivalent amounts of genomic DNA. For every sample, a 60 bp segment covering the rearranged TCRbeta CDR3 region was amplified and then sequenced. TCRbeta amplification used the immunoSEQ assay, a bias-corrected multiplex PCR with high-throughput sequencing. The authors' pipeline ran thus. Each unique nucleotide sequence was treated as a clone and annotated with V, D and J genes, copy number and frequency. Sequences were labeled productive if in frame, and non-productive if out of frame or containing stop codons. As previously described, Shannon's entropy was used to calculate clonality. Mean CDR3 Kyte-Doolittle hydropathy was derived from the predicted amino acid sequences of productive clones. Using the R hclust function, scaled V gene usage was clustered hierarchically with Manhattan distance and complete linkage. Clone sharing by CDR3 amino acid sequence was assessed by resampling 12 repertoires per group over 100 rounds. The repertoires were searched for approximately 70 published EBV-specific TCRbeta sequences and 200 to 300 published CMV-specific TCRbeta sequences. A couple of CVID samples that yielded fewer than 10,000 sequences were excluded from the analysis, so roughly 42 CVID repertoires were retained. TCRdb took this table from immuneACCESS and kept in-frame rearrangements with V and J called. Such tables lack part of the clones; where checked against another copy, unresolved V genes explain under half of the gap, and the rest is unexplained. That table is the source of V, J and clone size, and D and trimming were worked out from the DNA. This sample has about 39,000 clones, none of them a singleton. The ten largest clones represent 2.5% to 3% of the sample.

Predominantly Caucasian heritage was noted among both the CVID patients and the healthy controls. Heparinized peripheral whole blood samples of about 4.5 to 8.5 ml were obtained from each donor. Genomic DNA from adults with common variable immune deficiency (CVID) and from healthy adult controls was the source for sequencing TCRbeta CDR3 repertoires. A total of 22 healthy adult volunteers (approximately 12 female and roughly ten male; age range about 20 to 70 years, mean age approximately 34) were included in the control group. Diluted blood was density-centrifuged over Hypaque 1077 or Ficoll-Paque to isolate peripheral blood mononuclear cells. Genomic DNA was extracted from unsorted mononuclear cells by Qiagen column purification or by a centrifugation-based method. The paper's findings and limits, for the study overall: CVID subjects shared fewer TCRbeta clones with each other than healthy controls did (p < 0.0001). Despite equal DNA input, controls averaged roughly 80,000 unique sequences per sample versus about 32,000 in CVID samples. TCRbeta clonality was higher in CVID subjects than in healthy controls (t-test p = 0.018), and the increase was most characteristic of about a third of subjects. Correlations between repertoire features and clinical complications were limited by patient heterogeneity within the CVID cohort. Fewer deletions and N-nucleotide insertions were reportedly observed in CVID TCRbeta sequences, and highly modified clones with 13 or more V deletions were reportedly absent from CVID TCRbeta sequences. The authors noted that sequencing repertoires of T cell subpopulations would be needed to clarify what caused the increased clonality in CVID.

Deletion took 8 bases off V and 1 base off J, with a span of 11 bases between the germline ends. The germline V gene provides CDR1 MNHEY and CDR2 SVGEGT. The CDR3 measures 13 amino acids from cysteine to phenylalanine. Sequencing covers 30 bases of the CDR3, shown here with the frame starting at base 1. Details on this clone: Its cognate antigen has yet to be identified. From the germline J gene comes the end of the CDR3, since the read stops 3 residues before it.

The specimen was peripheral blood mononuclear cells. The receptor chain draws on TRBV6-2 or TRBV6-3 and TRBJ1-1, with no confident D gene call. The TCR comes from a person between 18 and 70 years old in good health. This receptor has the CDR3 CASGPSRNTEAFF. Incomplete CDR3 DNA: TGTGCCAGCGGCCCCTCGAGGAACACTGAA.